This entry is about one TCR beta chain. The CDR3 covers 13 residues. Trimming cost V 6 bases and J 8 bases; bases outside gene matches: 7. CDR1 and CDR2 from the germline V gene are MNHEY and SVGAGI. The protocol was immunoSEQ multiplex PCR, while the TCRdb copy is restricted to in-frame clones and leaves out a portion. The table lists nearly 110,000 clones, around 83% of them singletons. The sample belongs to a study of blood T cell repertoires in COVID-19. V is TRBV6-5 and J is TRBJ2-1; 7 bases map to TRBD2. This receptor was taken from a man between 65 and 79 years old with acute or convalescent COVID-19. Material: peripheral blood. CDR3 sequence (DNA): TGTGCCAGCAGCGATCGACTAGCTGATGAGCAGTTCTTC. Protein: CASSDRLADEQFF.